Given below is one TCR beta chain in context. The target antigen is unknown. This entry belongs to a study of CD8+ T cells in alopecia areata. Study conclusions and caveats: Researchers reported that TCR sharing among patients proved less clear than in mice, possibly HLA-linked. Lesional scalp displayed greater clonality than normal scalp, most notably in alopecia totalis/universalis.

Collection of lesional scalp punch biopsies and peripheral blood was performed in alopecia areata patients. It was from PBMCs that CD4+ and CD8+ T cells were sorted. RNA extraction was followed by reverse transcription into cDNA, which acted as the sequencing template. Only in-frame clones appear in the TCRdb table, and some are missing; sequencing was by immunoSEQ multiplex PCR. The repertoire consists of about 110,000 clones, with under 65% occurring once and the leading ten covering 23%. This CDR3 is built from 14 residues. Unmatched junction bases numbered 5, after V lost 4 bases and J lost 8 bases. The V gene's germline CDR1 is SGHTA and CDR2 FQGNSA.

The chain uses TRBV7-2 and TRBJ1-4, with 9 bases matching TRBD1. Sample: NKG2D-low CD8+ T cells sorted from blood. The clonotype comes from a human donor with alopecia areata. The CDR3 sequence is CASSSRQGEEKLFF. Here the CDR3 DNA reads TGTGCCAGCAGCTCCCGACAGGGGGAGGAAAAACTGTTTTTT.